A selection of T cell receptor beta chains follows, all from one sample in a study of blood T cell repertoires in COVID-19. Using immunoSEQ multiplex PCR, the repertoire was profiled, and TCRdb retains in-frame clones only, with some absent. This sample has roughly 64,000 clones, with approximately 86% found just once. Material: peripheral blood. The receptors stem from a man between 40 and 49 years old with acute or convalescent COVID-19. CDR3s include the opening cysteine and the closing phenylalanine or tryptophan. The D gene is left open where the match is weak. Rows give clone size only sometimes, using once, few, many, or a class for an expanded clone.

>14|TRBV30|NA|TRBJ1-5|NA
TGTGCCTGGAGTGCAGGGGACAGCAATCAGCCCCAGCATTTT
CAWSAGDSNQPQHF
>14|TRBV28|NA|TRBJ2-7|TRBD2
TGTGCCAGCGGGTCCGGGGGGGCTTCCTCCGAGCAGTACTTC
CASGSGGASSEQYF
>13|TRBV2|NA|TRBJ2-5|TRBD2
TGTGCCAGCATAACGGGGGGGCAGGAGACCCAGTACTTC
CASITGGQETQYF
>18|TRBV6-1|once|TRBJ1-5|TRBD1
TGTGCCAGCAGTGAAGTGGGACAGGGAGTCCATAGCAATCAGCCCCAGCATTTT
CASSEVGQGVHSNQPQHF
>17|TRBV4-1|NA|TRBJ2-5|NA
TGCGCCAGCAGCCAAGGGGTTAGCGGTGCTATCCAAGAGACCCAGTACTTC
CASSQGVSGAIQETQYF
>14|TRBV5-1|NA|TRBJ1-5|NA
TGCGCCAGCAGCTTGGAGGCGGGCAATCAGCCCCAGCATTTT
CASSLEAGNQPQHF
>12|TRBV6-5|NA|TRBJ1-2|NA
TGTGCCAGCAGGGCCTTTAACTATGGCTACACCTTC
CASRAFNYGYTF
>14|TRBV5-1|once|TRBJ2-7|NA
TGCGCCAGCAGGCCAGAGCCCGGGGGATACGAGCAGTACTTC
CASRPEPGGYEQYF
>12|TRBV6-2/TRBV6-3|NA|TRBJ2-3|NA
TGTGCCAGCGGCCGGGGAGCAGATACGCAGTATTTT
CASGRGADTQYF
>14|TRBV28|once|TRBJ1-1|TRBD1
TGTGCCAGCAGGATGACAGGGTACAACACTGAAGCTTTCTTT
CASRMTGYNTEAFF